The 14 T cell receptor beta chains below all came from one sample that was sequenced in a study of T-cell memory formation after mild COVID-19. TCRdb called the 5' RACE reads again in MiXCR, with one record for every CDR3 protein. The sample contains 300,000 to 400,000 distinct CDR3 sequences, approximately 15% of which appear only once. The source material was PBMCs or a T cell subset sorted from them (not recorded which). The source of these receptors is a man aged 18 to 30 who had mild COVID-19 (a few samples of this study predate the infection). Cell type and time point are not known.

This clonotype was detected ten times or more. The chain has TRBV12-3 or TRBV12-4 and TRBJ1-2, with no clear D. V dropped 3 bases and J dropped 7 bases, with 9 bases sitting between them. The length of the CDR3 is 12 residues. CDR3 protein: CASSFTGPGYTF. The CDR3 DNA follows: TGTGCCAGCAGTTTCACCGGGCCTGGCTACACCTTC.

This rearrangement joins TRBV6-1 to TRBJ2-7; tentatively, D is TRBD2 (6 bases). This CDR3 contains 14 residues. Trimming cost V 0 bases and J 4 bases, with 10 bases left between them. Germline-derived CDR1 and CDR2 are MNHNS and SASEGT. The CDR3 nucleotides are TGTGCCAGCAGTGAAGCGGGGGGTAGATACGAGCAGTACGTC. Translated: CASSEAGGRYEQYV.

The rearrangement joins TRBV20-1 to TRBJ1-1; TRBD1 is a possible D gene (6 bases). The CDR3 extends over 13 amino acids. Germline CDR1 is DFQATT and CDR2 is SNEGSKA (reference sequence). The ends were cut back, 6 bases at V and 0 bases at J, with 11 bases in the middle. The CDR3 is CSAKDRLNTEAFF. Written as DNA, the CDR3 is TGCAGTGCGAAGGACAGATTGAACACTGAAGCTTTCTTT.

This clonotype was counted a few times. The rearrangement links TRBV5-1 to TRBJ1-2; 11 positions match TRBD1. From germline, CDR1 is SGHRS and CDR2 YFSETQ. The CDR3 is 15 residues long. Unmatched junction bases numbered 6, after V lost 4 bases and J lost 4 bases. The chain's CDR3 is CASSNPGQGVYGYTF. As DNA, the CDR3 is TGCGCCAGCAGCAACCCGGGACAGGGGGTCTATGGCTACACCTTC.

This clonotype was seen a few times. The V call is TRBV20-1, the J call TRBJ2-3; no definite D call. Germline assignment: CDR1 DFQATT and CDR2 SNEGSKA (reference sequence). The germline V and J ends were trimmed by 5 bases and 7 bases, with 13 bases remaining between them. This CDR3 is built from 12 residues. CDR3 sequence reads: CSAPLSRHTQYF. The CDR3 DNA reads as TGCAGTGCTCCCCTGAGCAGACATACGCAGTATTTT.

The V gene is TRBV28, the J gene TRBJ1-1, with D unclear. The germline gives CDR1 MDHEN, CDR2 SYDVKM. The CDR3 runs to 12 residues. With 2 bases removed from V and 11 bases from J, the gap between germline ends came to 12 bases. This chain's CDR3 is CASSLQRERAFF. In nucleotides, the CDR3 is TGTGCCAGCAGTTTACAGAGGGAAAGGGCTTTCTTT.

This clonotype has ten or more counts. CDR3 coding DNA: TGCGCCAGCAGCCACGCTTCTAGCGGGGGGGAGGAGACCCAGTACTTC. Translation gives CASSHASSGGEETQYF. The gene calls are TRBV4-3 and TRBJ2-5; 12 bases fit TRBD2. The CDR3 has 16 amino acids. The germline V gene encodes CDR1 LGHNA and CDR2 YSLEER. V gave up 3 bases and J gave up 5 bases; unmatched junction bases: 7.

This clonotype came up a few times. The V gene is TRBV7-9, the J gene TRBJ2-2, with TRBD1 matching over 7 bases. Germline trimming cut 5 bases from V and 1 base from J; bases unmatched to any gene: 10. The germline V gene has CDR1 SEHNR and CDR2 FQNEAQ (reference sequence). The CDR3 is 17 residues long. The DNA for the CDR3 is TGTGCCAGCAGCCCGCTAGGGGGACAGATGAACACCGGGGAGCTGTTTTTT. Translating gives CASSPLGGQMNTGELFF.

The chain couples TRBV12-3 or TRBV12-4 to TRBJ2-6; 8 bases map to TRBD1. V lost 6 bases to trimming and J lost 7 bases; unmatched junction nucleotides: 8. This CDR3 spans 15 amino acids. The CDR3 DNA reads as TGTGCCAGCAGCATTGGACAGGGTGAAGCCAACGTCCTGACTTTC. Amino acid sequence: CASSIGQGEANVLTF.

This clonotype has only a few counts. The rearrangement links TRBV7-2 to TRBJ1-6; weak D call: TRBD1 (6 bases). The V and J ends lost 5 bases and 5 bases respectively, with 13 bases between them. This CDR3 comprises 15 residues. Germline lookup yields CDR1 SGHTA and CDR2 FQGNSA. CDR3 region: CASSPQGSHNSPLHF. In nucleotides, the CDR3 is TGTGCCAGCAGCCCCCAGGGGTCCCATAATTCACCCCTCCACTTT.

There are many counts of this clonotype. This sequence joins TRBV3-1 and TRBJ2-3; D is ambiguous. The CDR3 extends over 13 amino acids. V was pared by 1 base and J by 9 bases, with 11 bases between. Germline CDR1 and CDR2: LGHDT and YNNKEL (reference sequence). The CDR3 DNA reads as TGTGCCAGCAGCCAAGTACTTGGCGTGACGCAGTATTTT. Translation: CASSQVLGVTQYF.

Only a few counts were recorded for this clonotype. The genes are TRBV24-1 and TRBJ2-2; 7 bases fit TRBD1. The CDR3 is 17 amino acids. V gave up 3 bases and J gave up 5 bases; unmatched junction bases: 11. Germline assignment: CDR1 KGHDR and CDR2 SFDVKD. The chain's CDR3 is CATSDPKSGQTTGELFF. CDR3 sequence (DNA): TGTGCCACCAGTGATCCCAAGTCGGGACAGACTACCGGGGAGCTGTTTTTT.

The rearrangement joins TRBV5-1 to TRBJ2-5; 14 bases are shared with TRBD2. Germline V CDR1 and CDR2: SGHRS, YFSETQ. V lost 3 bases to trimming and J lost 5 bases; unmatched junction nucleotides: 3. The CDR3 runs 15 residues. Here the CDR3 DNA reads TGCGCCAGCAGCTCCGGACTAGCGGGGGGCGAGACCCAGTACTTC. Encoded protein: CASSSGLAGGETQYF. Drawing the rest from reference TRBV5-1 and TRBJ2-5, the complete variable domain is KAGVTQTPRYLIKTRGQQVTLSCSPISGHRSVSWYQQTPGQGLQFLFEYFSETQRNKGNFPGRFSGRQFSNSRSEMNVSTLELGDSALYLCASSSGLAGGETQYFGPGTRLLVL.

This clonotype was counted only a few times. The chain recombines TRBV7-8 with TRBJ1-1; tentative D call: TRBD1 (6 bases). The CDR3 is made up of 17 amino acids. The germline CDR1 and CDR2 sequences are SGHVS and FQNEAQ. V gave up 1 base and J gave up 2 bases, with 17 bases separating them. Here the CDR3 reads CASSLGPGEWANTEAFF. The CDR3 coding sequence is TGTGCCAGCAGCTTAGGGCCAGGGGAGTGGGCAAACACTGAAGCTTTCTTT.